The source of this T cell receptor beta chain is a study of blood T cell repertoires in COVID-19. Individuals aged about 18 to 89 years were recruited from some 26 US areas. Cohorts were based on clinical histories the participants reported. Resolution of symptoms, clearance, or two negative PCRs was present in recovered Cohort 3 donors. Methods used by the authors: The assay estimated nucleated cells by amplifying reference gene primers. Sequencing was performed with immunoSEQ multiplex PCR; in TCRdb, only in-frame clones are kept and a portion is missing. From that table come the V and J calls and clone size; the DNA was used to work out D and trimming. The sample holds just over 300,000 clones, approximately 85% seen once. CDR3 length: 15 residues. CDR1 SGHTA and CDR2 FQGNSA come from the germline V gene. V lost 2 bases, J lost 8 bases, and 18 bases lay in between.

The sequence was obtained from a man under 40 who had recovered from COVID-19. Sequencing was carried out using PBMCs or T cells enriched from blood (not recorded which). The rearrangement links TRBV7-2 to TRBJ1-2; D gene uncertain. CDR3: CASSLTVTVNRGYTF. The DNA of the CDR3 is TGTGCCAGCAGCTTAACAGTGACGGTGAATAGGGGCTACACCTTC.